This entry lists 5 T cell receptor beta chains sequenced from one sample in a study of a mutant IDH1 vaccine in newly diagnosed glioma (dated by TCRdb to 2020 to 2023). Receptor libraries were prepared by the immunoSEQ multiplex PCR assay. Held by TCRdb, this immuneACCESS table contains in-frame sequences only and omits some clones. Under half of the omission traces to an unresolved V gene where checked; the cause of the rest is unknown. Here the sample has 50,000 to 75,000 clones; 75% to 95% occur a single time. The ten biggest clones cover 2.6% of the sample. This specimen's time point label, per the study, means: baseline, week 1 (first vaccination visit). Sample treatment or condition, as interpreted from the label and publication: pre-vaccination baseline after standard-of-care therapy. Here the sequenced sample was PBMCs, taken from a glioma patient treated with radiotherapy, temozolomide or both. The receptor set was obtained from a man aged 50 to 59 with glioma.

The J gene is TRBJ2-7, the V gene TRBV11-2, with 10 bases lining up with TRBD1. This CDR3 contains 15 residues. Per the germline V gene, CDR1 is SGHAT and CDR2 is FQNNGV. The V segment lost 6 bases and the J segment 7 bases; nucleotides outside the gene matches: 12. The CDR3 spells CASRYSGTGDWEQYF. The CDR3 bases are TGTGCCAGCAGGTATTCCGGGACAGGGGACTGGGAGCAGTACTTC.

In the case of this clone: The junction departs from germline at one end; a sequencing error may be responsible. This chain links TRBV7-7 with TRBJ1-6; 10 nucleotides align to TRBD1. From germline, CDR1 is SSHAT and CDR2 FNYEAQ (reference sequence). The CDR3 totals 13 residues. Written as DNA, the CDR3 is TGTGCTAGCAGCCGGGACAGGGGTTCACCCCTCCACTTT. Protein sequence: CASSRDRGSPLHF.

The chain employs TRBV19 and TRBJ1-2; 9 bases line up with TRBD1. The ends lost 5 bases at V and 6 bases at J; junction bases unmatched: 4. Germline assignment: CDR1 LNHDA and CDR2 SQIVND (reference sequence). This CDR3 is 13 amino acids long. In nucleotides, the CDR3 is TGTGCCAGTAGTCCGGACAGGGGTGATGGCTACACCTTC. It codes for CASSPDRGDGYTF.

The V call is TRBV27, the J call TRBJ2-4, with D possibly matching TRBD1 (6 bases). Trimming shortened V by 5 bases and J by 0 bases, and 17 bases separated the two germline ends. Germline V gene lookup returns CDR1 MNHEY and CDR2 SMNVEV (reference sequence). The CDR3 is made up of 17 amino acids. CDR3 DNA: TGTGCCAGCAGTCGGTCAACAGGGTTCTCAGCCAAAAACATTCAGTACTTC. This translates into CASSRSTGFSAKNIQYF.

This clone was seen just once. The genes are TRBV9 and TRBJ2-3; 8 bases map to TRBD2. V lost 0 bases, J lost 4 bases, and 4 bases stayed unmatched. This CDR3 has 15 residues. Germline lookup yields CDR1 SGDLS and CDR2 YYNGEE. The CDR3, as DNA: TGTGCCAGCAGCGTAGTAAGCGGGGGACCAGATACGCAGTATTTT. Translating gives CASSVVSGGPDTQYF.